These T cell receptor beta chains were read from a single sample in a study of T-cell memory formation after mild COVID-19. Via MiXCR, TCRdb re-called the 5' RACE reads, giving one row per CDR3 protein. The repertoire includes approximately 230,000 distinct CDR3 sequences, 15% to 20% of them detected once, and approximately 3.5% sits in the top ten. Material: PBMCs or a T cell subset sorted from them (not recorded which). These TCRs come from a man younger than 30 who had mild COVID-19 (a few samples of this study predate the infection). Cell type and time point are not known. The CDR3 runs from the conserved cysteine through the conserved F or W. A D gene is named only where the DNA matches it firmly. Clone size is shown for a subset of rows, as once, few, many or a class of expanded clone.

v_call	clone_size	j_call	d_call	cdr3_aa	cdr3_nt
TRBV12-3/TRBV12-4	NA	TRBJ1-3	NA	CASSFNTFSGNTIYF	TGTGCCAGCAGTTTTAACACCTTCTCTGGAAACACCATATATTTT
TRBV20-1	few	TRBJ2-7	NA	CSARQTYEQYF	TGCAGTGCTAGACAGACCTACGAGCAGTACTTC
TRBV18	few	TRBJ1-2	NA	CASSPSPAQGGYTF	TGTGCCAGCTCACCTTCGCCAGCCCAGGGTGGCTACACCTTC
TRBV18	NA	TRBJ2-6	NA	CASSPVGEAGANVLTF	TGTGCCAGCTCACCAGTCGGGGAGGCTGGGGCCAACGTCCTGACTTTC
TRBV9	NA	TRBJ2-2	NA	CASSPRGTNAGELFF	TGTGCCAGCAGCCCTCGGGGCACCAACGCCGGGGAGCTGTTTTTT
TRBV6-5	few	TRBJ2-3	NA	CASSPQGTVLDTQYF	TGTGCCAGCAGTCCCCAGGGAACGGTCTTAGATACGCAGTATTTT
TRBV11-2	NA	TRBJ1-6	NA	CASSEGPYSPLHF	TGTGCCAGCAGCGAGGGACCTTATTCACCCCTCCACTTT
TRBV27	NA	TRBJ1-1	NA	CASSPKGWTEAFF	TGTGCCAGCAGTCCAAAGGGGTGGACTGAAGCTTTCTTT
TRBV6-6	NA	TRBJ2-1	TRBD1	CASSYPQGTTYNEQFF	TGTGCCAGCAGTTACCCACAGGGGACCACCTACAATGAGCAGTTCTTC
TRBV7-2	many	TRBJ2-1	NA	CASSPDGVRGEQFF	TGTGCCAGCAGCCCAGACGGGGTACGAGGTGAGCAGTTCTTC
TRBV7-2	few	TRBJ2-6	NA	CASSFGAGFGANVLTF	TGTGCCAGCAGCTTCGGTGCCGGGTTTGGGGCCAACGTCCTGACTTTC
TRBV5-1	many	TRBJ2-3	TRBD1	CASSLAGQGTDTQYF	TGCGCCAGCAGCTTGGCCGGACAGGGTACAGATACGCAGTATTTT
TRBV24-1	few	TRBJ2-1	NA	CATSDTRQNPEQFF	TGTGCCACCAGTGATACTAGACAGAATCCTGAGCAGTTCTTC
TRBV7-6	NA	TRBJ2-3	NA	CASSLGPLSSTDTQYF	TGTGCCAGCAGCTTAGGGCCCCTCTCTAGCACAGATACGCAGTATTTT
TRBV7-2	few	TRBJ1-5	NA	CASSLESQVLQPQHF	TGTGCCAGCAGCTTAGAGTCACAGGTCCTTCAGCCCCAGCATTTT
TRBV5-1	NA	TRBJ1-4	NA	CASSPSGTANEKLFF	TGCGCCAGCAGCCCCTCCGGGACGGCGAATGAAAAACTGTTTTTT
TRBV7-9	NA	TRBJ2-3	TRBD1	CASSRRQGPARDTQYF	TGTGCCAGCAGCCGTAGACAGGGCCCTGCACGAGATACGCAGTATTTT
TRBV12-3/TRBV12-4	few	TRBJ2-5	NA	CASSWGEGETQYF	TGTGCCAGCAGTTGGGGGGAAGGAGAGACCCAGTACTTC
TRBV7-9	many	TRBJ2-3	NA	CASSLEWADTQYF	TGTGCCAGCAGCCTAGAGTGGGCAGATACGCAGTATTTT
TRBV7-2	few	TRBJ2-1	NA	CASSYTQGFLFF	TGTGCCAGCAGCTACACTCAGGGTTTTCTGTTCTTC
TRBV12-3/TRBV12-4	many	TRBJ1-5	TRBD1	CASSYPGQGGQPQHF	TGTGCCAGCAGTTACCCGGGACAGGGGGGTCAGCCCCAGCATTTT
TRBV20-1	NA	TRBJ1-1	NA	CSARRPDRQNTEAFF	TGCAGTGCTAGAAGACCTGACAGGCAGAACACTGAAGCTTTCTTT
TRBV5-1	NA	TRBJ2-1	NA	CASSWGSQGHEQFF	TGCGCCAGCAGTTGGGGATCCCAAGGCCATGAGCAGTTCTTC
TRBV7-8	NA	TRBJ2-5	NA	CASSGGPQETQYF	TGTGCCAGCAGCGGGGGACCCCAAGAGACCCAGTACTTC
TRBV20-1	many	TRBJ2-2	NA	CSARDPQREIGELFF	TGCAGTGCTAGAGATCCGCAAAGGGAGATCGGGGAGCTGTTTTTT
TRBV5-1	many	TRBJ2-5	TRBD2	CASSPGTSRPGETQYF	TGCGCCAGCAGCCCAGGGACTAGTAGGCCAGGGGAGACCCAGTACTTC
TRBV12-3/TRBV12-4	few	TRBJ2-5	NA	CASSLAYGGETQYF	TGTGCCAGCAGTTTAGCGTACGGGGGAGAGACCCAGTACTTC
TRBV4-2	NA	TRBJ1-1	NA	CASSQGGVMNTEAFF	TGTGCCAGCAGCCAAGGGGGAGTTATGAACACTGAAGCTTTCTTT
TRBV7-2	NA	TRBJ2-3	TRBD1	CASSWDSLQDTQYF	TGTGCCAGCAGCTGGGACAGCTTACAAGATACGCAGTATTTT
TRBV7-2	few	TRBJ2-1	NA	CASSLVWFSYNEQFF	TGTGCCAGCAGCTTAGTTTGGTTTTCCTACAATGAGCAGTTCTTC
TRBV4-2	NA	TRBJ2-7	NA	CASSQDISGGREQYF	TGTGCCAGCAGCCAAGATATCTCCGGGGGGCGCGAGCAGTACTTC
TRBV20-1	few	TRBJ2-3	TRBD2	CSARVLAGVTDTQYF	TGCAGTGCTAGAGTTCTAGCGGGGGTCACAGATACGCAGTATTTT
TRBV7-2	many	TRBJ1-3	NA	CASSWAGRRSGNTIYF	TGTGCCAGCAGCTGGGCGGGCCGTAGGTCTGGAAACACCATATATTTT
TRBV20-1	many	TRBJ2-3	NA	CSAPAGGGWVADTQYF	TGCAGTGCTCCCGCGGGTGGCGGCTGGGTCGCAGATACGCAGTATTTT
TRBV30	NA	TRBJ2-3	NA	CAWTRGSTDTQYF	TGTGCCTGGACTCGGGGGAGCACAGATACGCAGTATTTT
TRBV28	NA	TRBJ1-2	TRBD1	CASSSTTGAYYGYTF	TGTGCCAGCAGTTCCACGACAGGGGCCTACTATGGCTACACCTTC
TRBV5-1	few	TRBJ2-5	NA	CASSLRGGVETQYF	TGCGCCAGCAGCTTGAGGGGGGGAGTGGAGACCCAGTACTTC
TRBV11-2	few	TRBJ2-3	TRBD2	CASAGGLKDTQYF	TGTGCCAGCGCGGGGGGGCTTAAAGATACGCAGTATTTT
TRBV4-1	NA	TRBJ2-1	TRBD2	CASSQGLAGGMSYNEQFF	TGCGCCAGCAGCCAAGGACTAGCGGGGGGTATGTCCTACAATGAGCAGTTCTTC
TRBV28	few	TRBJ2-5	NA	CASSVFSQETQYF	TGTGCCAGCAGTGTGTTCAGCCAAGAGACCCAGTACTTC
TRBV20-1	NA	TRBJ1-6	NA	CSARVLTGSSSYNSPLHF	TGCAGTGCTAGAGTATTAACAGGGTCGTCCTCCTATAATTCACCCCTCCACTTT
TRBV4-3	NA	TRBJ2-1	TRBD2	CASSHQAGGRSYNEQFF	TGCGCCAGCAGCCACCAAGCGGGGGGGCGGTCCTACAATGAGCAGTTCTTC
TRBV7-9	NA	TRBJ2-5	NA	CALSGGAQETQYF	TGTGCCCTATCTGGGGGAGCCCAAGAGACCCAGTACTTC
TRBV6-4	NA	TRBJ2-1	TRBD2	CASSDSSGGANEQFF	TGTGCCAGCAGTGACTCGAGCGGGGGGGCAAATGAGCAGTTCTTC
TRBV12-3/TRBV12-4	NA	TRBJ1-2	NA	CASSPHVGDGYTF	TGTGCCAGCAGTCCACATGTTGGGGATGGCTACACCTTC
TRBV5-1	few	TRBJ1-1	NA	CASSLEGVAPRRAFF	TGCGCCAGCAGCTTGGAGGGCGTAGCCCCCCGGCGAGCTTTCTTT
TRBV6-1	few	TRBJ2-1	NA	CASSPTIAYNEQFF	TGTGCCAGCAGTCCGACTATCGCCTACAATGAGCAGTTCTTC
TRBV9	NA	TRBJ2-2	NA	CASSVEGPIAGELFF	TGTGCCAGCAGCGTGGAGGGACCTATCGCCGGGGAGCTGTTTTTT
TRBV12-3/TRBV12-4	NA	TRBJ2-5	NA	CASNDGRLRSQETQYF	TGTGCCAGCAACGACGGACGCCTTCGGAGCCAAGAGACCCAGTACTTC
TRBV29-1	few	TRBJ1-2	TRBD1	CSVGSFGDSYGYTF	TGCAGCGTTGGAAGTTTTGGGGACAGCTATGGCTACACCTTC
TRBV7-9	few	TRBJ1-4	NA	CASSPVRTSEKLFF	TGTGCCAGCAGCCCGGTCCGGACATCCGAAAAACTGTTTTTT
TRBV9	few	TRBJ2-3	NA	CASSVGAFPGTDTQYF	TGTGCCAGCAGCGTCGGGGCCTTTCCTGGCACAGATACGCAGTATTTT
TRBV5-1	NA	TRBJ1-1	NA	CASSLEQDTEAFF	TGCGCCAGCAGCTTGGAGCAGGACACTGAAGCTTTCTTT